This T cell receptor beta chain was sequenced in a study of siplizumab effects on memory and regulatory T cells. Study results and caveats: A small minority of alloreactive clones were mapped to unstimulated subsets. Siplizumab produced a significant drop in alloreactive sequences attributable to unstimulated CD4+ memory cells. Proliferating Tregs taken from siplizumab cultures were not shown to have a confirmed suppressive function.

From germline, CDR1 is MNHEY and CDR2 SVGAGI. The CDR3 loop spans 14 amino acids. The V end was cut by 5 bases, the J end by 6 bases, with 13 bases between. On this clone itself: What it binds is not known.

The protocol was immunoSEQ multiplex PCR, while the TCRdb copy is restricted to in-frame clones and leaves out a portion. The profile shows roughly 100,000 clones, 85% to 95% of them singletons. The sample was CD4+ T cells sorted from blood. The TCR was taken from a human donor in good health. The chain combines TRBV6-5 with TRBJ1-4; D remains unclear. The CDR3 DNA follows: TGTGCCAGCAGTCCCGGAAGTAAGGATGAAAAACTGTTTTTT. Translated: CASSPGSKDEKLFF.